The 27 T cell receptor beta chains below all came from one sample that was sequenced in a study of metastatic and nonmetastatic thyroid tumors. Until they underwent thyroid surgery, no patient had received any treatment. TCRdb re-clonotyped the PCR reads through MiXCR. The table includes over 50,000 clones, 25% to 35% detected once. The sequencing input was blood. These receptors all stem from a female donor with papillary thyroid cancer or a benign thyroid nodule (not recorded which). Some clones in this sample may be carry-over from other donors' samples.

The chain couples TRBV20-1 to TRBJ1-2, with TRBD1 matching 9 bases. Germline CDR1 and CDR2: DFQATT and SNEGSKA (reference sequence). This CDR3 has 16 residues. V lost 1 base to trimming and J lost 0 bases; unmatched junction nucleotides: 6. CDR3 coding DNA: TGCAGTGCTAGAGGACAGGGGGAAGGAGCTAACTATGGCTACACCTTC. Amino acid sequence: CSARGQGEGANYGYTF.

A few counts support this clone. V usage is TRBV19 and J usage is TRBJ2-7, with D perhaps TRBD2 (6 bases). V lost 5 bases and J lost 4, with 15 bases in between. This CDR3 is built from 14 residues. Germline lookup yields CDR1 LNHDA and CDR2 SQIVND (reference sequence). DNA of the CDR3: TGTGCCAGTAGTGTCGGGGGACTTTGGTACGAGCAGTACTTC. This sequence encodes CASSVGGLWYEQYF.

The CDR3 sequence is CASSYSKANEQYF. The CDR3 nucleotides read TGTGCCAGCAGTTACTCGAAGGCTAACGAGCAGTACTTC. The chain is built from TRBV6-6 and TRBJ2-7, with D hard to call. The CDR3 loop spans 13 amino acids. V shed 0 bases and J shed 5 bases, with 8 bases lying between them. In germline, CDR1 is MNHNY, CDR2 SVGAGI (reference sequence).

In this sample, this clone turned up a few times. The chain joins TRBV6-2 or TRBV6-3 to TRBJ2-1; tentatively, D is TRBD1 (6 bases). Trimming shortened V by 4 bases and J by 8 bases, and 18 bases separated the two germline ends. This CDR3 contains 15 residues. CDR1 is MNHEY and CDR2 is SVGEGT in the germline V gene. DNA of the CDR3: TGTGCCAGCAGTTTCTCCAGAGGGGGTTTCGATGAGCAGTTCTTC. Its protein product is CASSFSRGGFDEQFF.

The chain employs TRBV11-3 and TRBJ1-2; D is unclear. CDR1 and CDR2 (germline): SGHNT, YENEEA. The CDR3 contains 12 residues. V was trimmed by 4 bases and J by 6 bases, leaving 9 bases between them. The CDR3 bases are TGTGCCAGCAGCTCGGGCCGGGATGGCTACACCTTC. Amino acids: CASSSGRDGYTF.

A few counts support this clone. Being one base from a much bigger clone, this may be a read error. The sample carries other DNA sequences with the same CDR3. This chain joins TRBV6-1 and TRBJ1-2, with a possible D match to TRBD1 (6 bases). The CDR3 contains 13 residues. Germline lookup yields CDR1 MNHNS and CDR2 SASEGT. V lost 8 bases, J lost 7 bases, and 17 bases lay in between. CDR3 nucleotide sequence: TGTGCCAGCGGGCTGGACAGTGGTGCTGGCTACACCTTC. Its protein is CASGLDSGAGYTF.

CDR3 nucleotides: TGTGCCAGCAGTTTACAAACCTACACCGGGGAGCTGTTTTTT. Residues: CASSLQTYTGELFF. The rearrangement links TRBV28 to TRBJ2-2; D is undetermined. Germline V CDR1 and CDR2: MDHEN, SYDVKM. The CDR3 loop spans 14 amino acids. Trimming removed 2 bases from V and 3 bases from J, with 7 bases in between.

The chain couples TRBV7-6 to TRBJ2-7; the D gene is possibly TRBD1 (5 bases). CDR3 size: 15 residues. Trimming took 1 base from V and 2 from J, leaving 12 bases between them. Per the germline V gene, CDR1 is SGHVS and CDR2 is FNYEAQ. CDR3 sequence: CASSLDPGLAYEQYF. The CDR3, as DNA: TGTGCCAGCAGCTTAGATCCAGGGTTAGCCTACGAGCAGTACTTC.

The chain uses TRBV6-2 or TRBV6-3 and TRBJ1-1; TRBD1 might be the D (5 bases). Trimming removed 2 bases at V and 0 bases at J, with 16 bases between. The length of the CDR3 is 17 residues. Germline CDR1 is MNHEY and CDR2 is SVGEGT. The CDR3 nucleotides are TGTGCCAGCAGTTACGGAAGTAGGGACCTCTTGAACACTGAAGCTTTCTTT. Translation: CASSYGSRDLLNTEAFF.

The V call is TRBV6-1, the J call TRBJ2-3; TRBD1 aligns across 10 bases. The germline V gene encodes CDR1 MNHNS and CDR2 SASEGT. J lost 6 bases, V lost 8 bases, and 8 bases had no gene match. The CDR3 spans 14 residues. CDR3 loop: CASGRQGASDTQYF. The DNA for the CDR3 is TGTGCCAGCGGGAGACAGGGGGCATCCGATACGCAGTATTTT.

The chain uses TRBV5-1 and TRBJ2-5, with 7 bases identical to TRBD2. The length of the CDR3 is 15 residues. Germline V gene data show CDR1 as SGHRS and CDR2 as YFSETQ. The J segment lost 2 bases and the V segment lost 0 bases, leaving 4 bases of the junction unmatched. This CDR3 reads CASSLGSSGQETQYF. In DNA, the CDR3 is TGCGCCAGCAGCTTGGGCTCTAGCGGTCAAGAGACCCAGTACTTC.

The chain joins TRBV12-3 or TRBV12-4 to TRBJ2-3, with D uncertain. With 6 bases removed from V and 5 bases from J, the gap between germline ends came to 12 bases. The length of the CDR3 is 13 residues. This CDR3 reads CASSLLMKDTQYF. Here the CDR3 DNA reads TGTGCCAGCAGCCTCCTAATGAAAGATACGCAGTATTTT.

This chain uses TRBV3-1 with TRBJ2-5, with TRBD2 identical over 8 bases. Germline V gives CDR1 LGHDT, CDR2 YNNKEL (reference sequence). This CDR3 comprises 16 residues. The trim removed 7 bases at V and 2 bases at J, leaving 12 bases unmatched. CDR3 in amino acids: CASTVMAGGQQETQYF. For the CDR3, the DNA is TGTGCCAGCACTGTAATGGCGGGAGGTCAACAAGAGACCCAGTACTTC.

The J gene is TRBJ2-1, the V gene TRBV6-5, with D perhaps matching TRBD1 (5 bases). This CDR3 region has 15 residues. CDR1 and CDR2 (germline): MNHEY, SVGAGI. V lost 0 bases and J lost 5, with 11 bases in between. The CDR3 sequence is CASSYSPTAHNEQFF. For the CDR3, the DNA is TGTGCCAGCAGTTACTCACCGACAGCTCACAATGAGCAGTTCTTC.

The chain couples TRBV6-1 to TRBJ2-1; 7 bases agree with TRBD1. This CDR3 is built from 12 residues. V was clipped by 6 bases and J by 7 bases; unmatched bases: 3. The germline V gene encodes CDR1 MNHNS and CDR2 SASEGT. CDR3 residues: CASSYRGNEQFF. CDR3 DNA sequence: TGTGCCAGCAGCTACAGGGGAAATGAGCAGTTCTTC.

This chain links TRBV7-6 with TRBJ2-2; D remains ambiguous. V lost 2 bases and J 5 bases, leaving 9 bases between the germline ends. The CDR3 is 14 residues long. CDR1 is SGHVS and CDR2 is FNYEAQ in the germline V gene. The CDR3 spells CASSLIPRTGELFF. The CDR3 region has the DNA TGTGCCAGCAGCTTAATCCCTAGAACCGGGGAGCTGTTTTTT.

This clone has just a few counts. This chain joins TRBV12-3 or TRBV12-4 and TRBJ2-2; D remains ambiguous. The CDR3 has 11 amino acids. V was cut by 2 bases and J by 7 bases, with 2 bases left in between. The CDR3 DNA follows: TGTGCCAGCAGTTTATTCGGGGAGCTGTTTTTT. Translation gives CASSLFGELFF.

The table lists this clone with a count of one. The chain employs TRBV11-1 and TRBJ2-1, with D unresolved. Trimming removed 5 bases at V and 5 bases at J, with 4 bases between. The germline V gene encodes CDR1 SGHAT and CDR2 FQDESV (reference sequence). The CDR3 runs 11 residues. The chain's CDR3 is CASSGDNEQFF. CDR3 DNA: TGTGCCAGCAGCGGAGACAATGAGCAGTTCTTC.

V gene TRBV28 combines with J gene TRBJ2-3; D not certain. The CDR3 extends over 15 amino acids. CDR1 is MDHEN and CDR2 is SYDVKM in the germline V gene. V gave up 6 bases and J gave up 3 bases, with 16 bases separating them. The CDR3 loop is CASSPLIGATDTQYF. DNA for the CDR3: TGTGCCAGCAGCCCCCTTATTGGAGCGACAGATACGCAGTATTTT.

The V and J genes are TRBV6-1 and TRBJ1-5, with 7 bases lining up with TRBD1. CDR1 is MNHNS, CDR2 SASEGT, per germline. The V and J ends lost 5 bases and 3 bases, in that order; junction bases with no gene match: 10. The CDR3 totals 16 residues. The DNA for the CDR3 is TGTGCCAGCAGTCCCCGGGAAGGGGGCACCAATCAGCCCCAGCATTTT. This sequence encodes CASSPREGGTNQPQHF.

V usage is TRBV6-2 or TRBV6-3 and J usage is TRBJ2-2; no reliable D call. From germline, CDR1 is MNHEY and CDR2 SVGEGT. With 6 bases removed from V and 0 bases from J, the gap between germline ends came to 5 bases. CDR3 length: 13 residues. As DNA, the CDR3 is TGTGCCAGCAGATACACGAACACCGGGGAGCTGTTTTTT. Amino acids: CASRYTNTGELFF.

This clone was observed a few times. The J gene is TRBJ2-3, the V gene TRBV11-1, with D maybe TRBD2 (7 bases). CDR3 length: 15 amino acids. CDR1 SGHAT and CDR2 FQDESV come from the germline V gene (reference sequence). V was trimmed by 4 bases and J by 5 bases, leaving 16 bases between them. CDR3: CASSSEGGQGDTQYF. For the CDR3, the DNA is TGTGCCAGCAGCTCCGAGGGGGGGCAGGGAGATACGCAGTATTTT.

This clone occurred a few times. This sequence joins TRBV6-4 and TRBJ2-2, with 11 positions matching TRBD1. This CDR3 comprises 16 residues. CDR1 and CDR2 from the germline V gene are MRHNA and SNTAGT. V was clipped by 6 bases and J by 7 bases; unmatched bases: 10. CDR3 nucleotide sequence: TGTGCCAGCAGGACACGGACAGGGGGCTTGGGCGGGGAGCTGTTTTTT. Encoded protein: CASRTRTGGLGGELFF.

This clone was seen a few times. V gene TRBV12-3 or TRBV12-4 combines with J gene TRBJ2-5; 7 bases are shared with TRBD2. V lost 3 bases, J lost 4 bases, and 2 bases stayed unmatched. The length of the CDR3 is 13 residues. CDR3 protein: CASSLSGAETQYF. The CDR3, as DNA: TGTGCCAGCAGTTTGAGCGGGGCAGAGACCCAGTACTTC.

V gene TRBV5-4 combines with J gene TRBJ1-3; D is uncertain. The CDR3 totals 14 residues. V lost 2 bases and J 7 bases, leaving 13 bases between the germline ends. CDR1 SGHNT and CDR2 YYREEE come from the germline V gene (reference sequence). CDR3 amino acids: CASSFDSTGNTIYF. The CDR3 DNA sequence: TGTGCCAGCAGCTTCGACTCCACGGGGAACACCATATATTTT.

The V gene is TRBV5-1, the J gene TRBJ2-7; 8 bases fit TRBD2. V lost 4 bases and J lost 3; bases outside the gene matches: 9. Germline-derived CDR1 and CDR2 are SGHRS and YFSETQ. CDR3 length: 15 residues. DNA of the CDR3: TGCGCCAGCAGCCGAACTAGCGGAGGACGCTACGAGCAGTACTTC. Translated: CASSRTSGGRYEQYF.

The chain uses TRBV6-2 or TRBV6-3 and TRBJ2-7, with 10 bases fitting TRBD2. V lost 5 bases and J lost 0; bases outside the gene matches: 19. The CDR3 has 20 residues. Germline V gives CDR1 MNHEY, CDR2 SVGEGT. The CDR3 region is CASSPDRVGSGRLISYEQYF. The CDR3 DNA is TGTGCCAGCAGTCCTGACAGGGTTGGTAGCGGGAGGCTTATCTCCTACGAGCAGTACTTC.